One T cell receptor beta chain is described in this entry. This clonotype has a count of ten or more. Its antigen is currently not known. Base qualities are not recorded, but no much larger clone differs from it by a single base. Two rounds of multiplex PCR were used to amplify the TCR beta CDR3 region from genomic DNA. In the first round of PCR, primers specific to each TRBV and TRBJ gene were used, and the primer sequences are filed in Chinese patent CN105087789A. Universal primers were used in the second PCR round. The Roche High Pure PCR Template Preparation Kit was used to extract genomic DNA from frozen PBMCs. The libraries underwent paired-end sequencing with 151 bp reads on an Illumina HiSeq 3000. Processing in the source paper ran as follows. CutAdapt was used to discard raw reads that did not contain the multiplex PCR primer sequences. Using PEAR, the high-quality paired reads were merged into contigs. MiXCR assigned TRB V, D and J gene segments to each contig by aligning to reference sequences. CDR3 sequences were clustered by base quality and sequence similarity to remove sequencing errors. Shannon entropy, normalized by the natural log of the productive TCR sequence number, served as the measure of diversity. To get clonality, Shannon entropy was divided by the natural log of the number of unique clonotypes, and that result was subtracted from one. The Youden index of ROC curves was used to select progression-free survival cut-offs for repertoire metrics, and analyses were performed in R 3.5.3. TCRdb ran its own pipeline on the public reads, namely fastp trimming at Q25 and MiXCR clone calling, and kept in-frame beta chains. Each CDR3 protein appears once, grouped with its most common genes and DNA. For this entry, the V and J calls and clone size follow TCRdb and not the study's own pipeline. In this sample the table shows over 45,000 distinct CDR3 sequences, 26% of which occur a single time. The ten biggest clones cover around 8.1% of the sample.

All patients had node-negative disease on CT and PET/CT, and none had a history of other malignancies or had previously received chemotherapy or radiotherapy. Around 6 milliliters of peripheral venous blood were drawn into EDTA tubes at each of two time points. Ficoll-Paque Plus density-gradient centrifugation was used to isolate PBMCs. Samples were stored at -80°C immediately after collection until analysis. These data originate in a study of prognosis after radiotherapy for stage I lung cancer listed by TCRdb under 2021. In terms of the full investigation: Between April 2018 and January 2019, more than 15 stage I NSCLC patients were enrolled in Nanjing, China. Enrolled patients comprised around 15 with newly diagnosed primary stage I lung tumors and several with oligometastatic NSCLC after surgical resection of the primary tumor. The cohort included about a dozen men and five to seven women, with a median age of roughly 74 years and a range of roughly 53 to 85 years. The study profiled peripheral blood TCR beta repertoires from stage I NSCLC patients before and after stereotactic body radiotherapy and related them to distant failure. Using image-guided IMRT or VMAT, SBRT was delivered in 3 to 5 fractions at a biologically effective dose of at least 100 Gy. Distant metastases were developed by four of the 19 patients after SBRT, at a median of around seven months, whereas no significant progression was observed in the other 15 patients. Squamous cell carcinoma histology was identified in six to eight patients, and adenocarcinoma histology was identified in about a dozen patients. The study sequenced around 40 blood samples from 19 patients, one before and one after SBRT per patient. Every patient was regarded as medically inoperable, because of comorbidities in about twelve cases and refusal of surgery in more than 5 cases. No patient received concurrent therapy alongside SBRT. General findings and caveats noted by the study authors: Tumor specificity of expanded TCR clones was not determined. All reported P values were unadjusted for multiple comparisons. Post-SBRT Shannon entropy and its change from baseline were lower in patients who developed distant metastases; baseline Shannon entropy was not associated with metastases. Unique TCR clone counts fell after SBRT (median about 9,800 before versus about 7,400 after; Wilcoxon paired P=0.011). Differences by metastasis status were reportedly seen in TRBV and TRBJ usage frequencies, involving two V genes at baseline and, after SBRT, under 10 V genes and two J genes. The small cohort and short follow-up limited the study, so independent validation of the findings is needed.

CDR1 and CDR2, per the germline V gene, are MNHNS and SASEGT. V lost 10 bases and J lost 4 bases; the stretch between them is 16 bases long. The CDR3 goes from the cysteine to the phenylalanine over 13 residues. The sequence is cut down to CDR3 DNA, 39 bases in frame from base 1. The sequencing here drew on PBMCs, taken before or after stereotactic body radiation therapy (not recorded which). This receptor was identified in a donor aged 50 or older with non-small cell lung cancer. The chain is encoded by TRBV6-1 joined to TRBJ1-2; the D segment could be TRBD1, given 5 matching bases. The sequenced DNA is TGTGCCAACAGGAAGGAAGGCACCTATGGCTACACCTTC. It codes for CANRKEGTYGYTF.